The 5 T cell receptor beta chains given below trace back to one sample, sequenced in a study of T cells in Graves' hyperthyroidism and ophthalmopathy. RNA transcripts provided the source from which TCR beta CDR3 regions were amplified. HTBI primers were the set used in a first-round RT-PCR of the TCR CDR3. TCRdb re-called the multiplex PCR reads with MiXCR, one entry per CDR3 protein. The repertoire includes approximately 740,000 distinct CDR3 sequences, around 13% of them detected once, and roughly 10% sits in the top ten. Input material: blood. The origin of the receptors is a young woman with Graves' hyperthyroidism.

V and J are TRBV3-1 and TRBJ2-1; D perhaps matches TRBD2 (6 bases). The CDR3 totals 16 residues. CDR1 is LGHDT, CDR2 YNNKEL, per germline (reference sequence). V lost 2 bases, J lost 0 bases, and 11 bases lay in between. In nucleotides, the CDR3 is TGTGCCAGCAGCCAATCCGCCGGGAGCTCCTACAATGAGCAGTTCTTC. Translated: CASSQSAGSSYNEQFF.

This clonotype was counted at least ten times. V is TRBV30 and J is TRBJ1-6, with TRBD1 matching over 9 bases. J lost 7 bases, V lost 7 bases, and 11 bases had no gene match. The CDR3 contains 15 residues. The germline gives CDR1 GTSNPN, CDR2 SVGIG (reference sequence). CDR3 in amino acids: CALRRRDRANSPLHF. CDR3 in DNA: TGTGCCTTACGACGTAGGGACAGGGCAAATTCACCCCTCCACTTT.

This clonotype has more than one count but fewer than ten. The V and J genes are TRBV30 and TRBJ1-6; D is perhaps TRBD1 (5 bases). CDR1 and CDR2 (germline): GTSNPN, SVGIG (reference sequence). V was clipped by 4 bases and J by 6 bases, with 7 bases between them. This CDR3 region has 12 residues. The CDR3 DNA reads TGTGCCTGGAAGGGGTCTAATTCACCCCTCCACTTT. It codes for CAWKGSNSPLHF.

This clonotype has a handful of counts. The chain carries TRBV6-2 or TRBV6-3 and TRBJ1-1; no reliable D call. Trimming removed 2 bases from V and 3 bases from J, with 19 bases in between. CDR3 length: 17 amino acids. Germline values: CDR1 MNHEY, CDR2 SVGEGT. This chain's CDR3 is CASSYITGSTADTEAFF. DNA of the CDR3: TGTGCCAGCAGTTACATCACGGGCTCGACGGCGGACACTGAAGCTTTCTTT.

This clonotype has ten or more counts. The genes are TRBV20-1 and TRBJ2-7; 10 nucleotides agree with TRBD1. The CDR3 contains 18 residues. V lost 0 bases to trimming and J lost 3 bases; unmatched junction nucleotides: 14. CDR1 and CDR2 from the germline V gene are DFQATT and SNEGSKA (reference sequence). The DNA of the CDR3 is TGCAGTGCTAGAGATGATGTGGGACAGGGGCGAAGTGGCTACGAGCAGTACTTC. As protein: CSARDDVGQGRSGYEQYF.